The rows below give T cell receptor beta chains drawn from one sample of a study of OX40 agonist ivuxolimab in advanced cancers. Here immunoSEQ multiplex PCR was the method, and the copy in TCRdb shows in-frame clones only, minus some. This table has roughly 70,000 clones, approximately 89% appearing once. Specimen: CD4+ or CD8+ T cells sorted from blood, collected in a trial of the OX40 agonist ivuxolimab. The receptors originated from an adult with an advanced solid tumor such as melanoma, head and neck, liver or kidney cancer. Both conserved end residues are trimmed from each CDR3.

J gene: TRBJ2-7; V gene: TRBV10-3; CDR3 protein: AISDRGDASKEQY
J gene: TRBJ1-5; V gene: TRBV19; CDR3 protein: ASSILADSNQPQH
J gene: TRBJ1-6; V gene: TRBV5-1; CDR3 protein: ASSLQGDQSPLH
J gene: TRBJ2-2; V gene: TRBV7-3; CDR3 protein: ASSSIAGGTGELF
J gene: TRBJ2-1; V gene: TRBV11-2; CDR3 protein: ASSGGLAGYNEQF
J gene: TRBJ1-1; V gene: TRBV7-9; CDR3 protein: ASDLAGTEAF
J gene: TRBJ2-2; V gene: TRBV11-2; CDR3 protein: ASSLVAIGELF
J gene: TRBJ2-3; V gene: TRBV5-1; CDR3 protein: ASSKGTKSTDTQY
J gene: TRBJ2-7; V gene: TRBV4-1; CDR3 protein: ASSLGASIEQY
J gene: TRBJ2-6; V gene: TRBV6-1; CDR3 protein: ASSNAQSRANVLT
J gene: TRBJ2-3; V gene: TRBV5-1; CDR3 protein: ASSLPPDTQY
J gene: TRBJ2-7; V gene: TRBV4-2; CDR3 protein: ASSQEGGDTYEQY
J gene: TRBJ1-4; V gene: TRBV28; CDR3 protein: ASGQGEEKLF
J gene: TRBJ1-1; V gene: TRBV5-1; CDR3 protein: ASSWNSGKGTEAF
J gene: TRBJ2-1; V gene: TRBV19; CDR3 protein: ASSIGQGHYNEQF
J gene: TRBJ2-7; V gene: TRBV5-5; CDR3 protein: ASSTWDVTSSYEQY
J gene: TRBJ1-1; V gene: TRBV7-9; CDR3 protein: ASSLKAPAEAF
J gene: TRBJ2-7; V gene: TRBV9; CDR3 protein: ASSVAAGQGAEEQY
J gene: TRBJ1-3; V gene: TRBV7-2; CDR3 protein: ASSLASSGRSGNTIY
J gene: TRBJ1-1; V gene: TRBV7-9; CDR3 protein: ASSQPTGWAF
J gene: TRBJ2-1; V gene: TRBV6-5; CDR3 protein: ASSYKQGAINEQF
J gene: TRBJ2-1; V gene: TRBV5-1; CDR3 protein: ASSSDGSSYNEQF
J gene: TRBJ1-1; V gene: TRBV19; CDR3 protein: ASSITGFRDSTEAF
J gene: TRBJ1-5; V gene: TRBV27; CDR3 protein: ASRARAIALDQSNQPQH
J gene: TRBJ1-2; V gene: TRBV6-5; CDR3 protein: ASIDRGQVGGYT
J gene: TRBJ2-1; V gene: TRBV7-2; CDR3 protein: ASLLSGSPSYNEQF
J gene: TRBJ2-4; V gene: TRBV6-5; CDR3 protein: ASSYPRVEDKNIQY
J gene: TRBJ1-1; V gene: TRBV19; CDR3 protein: ASNPGTSMNTEAF
J gene: TRBJ2-5; V gene: TRBV5-5; CDR3 protein: ASSSLADQETQY
J gene: TRBJ2-5; V gene: TRBV2; CDR3 protein: ASSETSGGQTQY
J gene: TRBJ2-5; V gene: TRBV9; CDR3 protein: ASSVDVSQETQY
J gene: TRBJ1-4; V gene: TRBV18; CDR3 protein: ASSPTEWGNEKLF
J gene: TRBJ1-5; V gene: TRBV29-1; CDR3 protein: SAQTEVNQPQH
J gene: TRBJ1-2; V gene: TRBV5-6; CDR3 protein: ASSRRQDYGYT
J gene: TRBJ1-2; V gene: TRBV6-1; CDR3 protein: ASNAGRDGYT
J gene: TRBJ2-3; V gene: TRBV2; CDR3 protein: ASRDRADTQY
J gene: TRBJ1-1; V gene: TRBV4-1; CDR3 protein: ASSQPDRGGTEAF
J gene: TRBJ2-1; V gene: TRBV27; CDR3 protein: ASSLYNEQF
J gene: TRBJ2-1; V gene: TRBV5-1; CDR3 protein: ASSLGGGLTYNEQF
J gene: TRBJ2-7; V gene: TRBV4-1; CDR3 protein: ASSQDNTGNYEQY
J gene: TRBJ1-2; V gene: TRBV30; CDR3 protein: AWGTAPTGTKLANYGYT
J gene: TRBJ1-2; V gene: TRBV10-3; CDR3 protein: ASSNPGSGAYGYT
J gene: TRBJ2-1; V gene: TRBV20-1; CDR3 protein: SASPYEQF
J gene: TRBJ2-3; V gene: TRBV5-1; CDR3 protein: ASHSGGEADTQY
J gene: TRBJ1-2; V gene: TRBV5-1; CDR3 protein: ASSLDRVDYGYT
J gene: TRBJ1-3; V gene: TRBV7-9; CDR3 protein: ASSLYPPELSGNTIY
J gene: TRBJ2-1; V gene: TRBV5-6; CDR3 protein: ASSLDGQEGNEQF
J gene: TRBJ1-1; V gene: TRBV20-1; CDR3 protein: SEGSWTEAF
J gene: TRBJ1-1; V gene: TRBV9; CDR3 protein: ASKPYSGVTEAF
J gene: TRBJ1-2; V gene: TRBV5-6; CDR3 protein: ASSTWGTTGASRYGYT
J gene: TRBJ2-3; V gene: TRBV7-2; CDR3 protein: ASSLAGARPDTQY
J gene: TRBJ2-2; V gene: TRBV5-4; CDR3 protein: ASSLDPGGPATGELF
J gene: TRBJ1-3; V gene: TRBV2; CDR3 protein: ASSAQVLSGNTIY
J gene: TRBJ2-5; V gene: TRBV19; CDR3 protein: ASRGDGETQY